The T cell receptor (beta chain) described here comes from a study of CXCR3-negative and CXCR3-positive naive CD8 T cells. All TRB cDNA libraries came from 5' RACE performed with UMI labels. TCRdb reprocessed the 5' RACE reads and keeps a single row for each CDR3 protein, giving no DNA. The table gives fewer than 60,000 distinct CDR3 sequences; the top ten clones make up less than 1.6% of it. This CDR3 has 15 residues. Germline CDR1 reads SGHVS; CDR2 reads FQNEAQ. The sequence was collected from a human donor in good health. Some clones in this sample may be carry-over from other donors' samples. Sequenced material: naive CXCR3- CD8+ T cells from blood. Subset reported: CD45RO-CCR7+CD27+CD95- naive CD8+ T cells lacking CXCR3 (TNR3-). The rearrangement links TRBV7-8 to TRBJ1-4; the TRBD1 assignment by TCRdb is unverifiable without DNA. CDR3 sequence reads: CASSSPGPRGEKLFF.